The 7 T cell receptor beta chains below were found in one sample sequenced in a study of monozygotic twins with inflammatory bowel disease. TCRdb re-called the 5' RACE reads and catalogs CDR3 proteins one per entry, DNA excluded. The listing contains under 350,000 distinct CDR3 sequences. The sample was blood. These receptors came from a human donor with ulcerative colitis or Crohn's disease, or a healthy co-twin of an affected twin (not recorded which).

The chain is built from TRBV5-1 and TRBJ2-1; as DNA is missing, the TRBD1 call by TCRdb cannot be tested. Per germline, CDR1 SGHRS and CDR2 YFSETQ. The CDR3 sequence is 15 residues long. CDR3 region: CASSDQTGSYNEQFF.

The chain has TRBV9 and TRBJ2-5; with no DNA, the TCRdb D assignment of TRBD2 cannot be verified. The germline gives CDR1 SGDLS, CDR2 YYNGEE. CDR3 size: 18 residues. The CDR3: CASSARAPGLAGQETQYF.

The chain links TRBV4-3 to TRBJ2-5; the TCRdb call, TRBD1, lacks DNA for checking. Germline loops: CDR1 LGHNA, CDR2 YSLEER. The CDR3 consists of 13 residues. CDR3 in amino acids: CASSQAQQDPQYF.

This chain connects TRBV20-1 to TRBJ1-2. The CDR3 length is 14 residues. Germline CDR1 reads DFQATT; CDR2 reads SNEGSKA (reference sequence). CDR3 sequence: CSAIRSSTNYGYTF.

The genes are TRBV10-3 and TRBJ2-7; TCRdb indicates TRBD1, and absent DNA this call remains unverified. This CDR3 is 13 amino acids long. Germline values: CDR1 ENHRY, CDR2 SYGVKD. This CDR3 reads CAISIGTDYEQYF.

The chain couples TRBV6-2 or TRBV6-3 to TRBJ2-7; the TCRdb call, TRBD2, lacks DNA for checking. Germline CDR1 MNHEY, CDR2 SVGEGT. The CDR3 has 16 amino acids. The CDR3 reads CASGLPSKRQSYEQYF.

The CDR3 reads CASSPGGGSNQPQHF. The chain joins TRBV7-2 to TRBJ1-5. The CDR3 extends over 15 amino acids. The germline gives CDR1 SGHTA, CDR2 FQGNSA.